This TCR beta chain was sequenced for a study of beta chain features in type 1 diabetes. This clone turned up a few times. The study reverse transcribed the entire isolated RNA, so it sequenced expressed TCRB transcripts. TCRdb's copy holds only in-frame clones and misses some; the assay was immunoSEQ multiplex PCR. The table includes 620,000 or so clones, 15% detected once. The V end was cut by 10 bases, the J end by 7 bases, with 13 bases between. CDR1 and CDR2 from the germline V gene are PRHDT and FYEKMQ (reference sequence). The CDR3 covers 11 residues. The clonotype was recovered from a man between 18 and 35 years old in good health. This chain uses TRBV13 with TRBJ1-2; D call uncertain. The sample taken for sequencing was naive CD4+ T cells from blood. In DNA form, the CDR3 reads TGTGCCACCCCCCTCGGGTCTGGCTACACCTTC. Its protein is CATPLGSGYTF.